Below are 25 T cell receptor beta chains sequenced from a single sample in a study of CD8 T cells in ankylosing spondylitis. Overall study results and limits: A TCR beta motif of roughly eight highly homologous variants seemed to mark ankylosing spondylitis blood.

Their target antigens are unknown. TCRdb reprocessed the 5' RACE reads via MiXCR and lists one record per CDR3 protein. The data show approximately 500,000 distinct CDR3 sequences, with 9.5% to 15% seen just once and about 6.5% held by the top ten. The sequenced sample consisted of blood, either unsorted or a sorted T cell fraction (not recorded which). The receptor source for this set is a male donor with ankylosing spondylitis.

The chain couples TRBV5-6 to TRBJ2-1, with D tentatively TRBD2 (6 bases). The CDR3 length is 14 residues. CDR1 SGHDT and CDR2 YYEEEE come from the germline V gene. The V end lost 4 bases, the J end lost 3 bases, and 11 bases lay between the germline ends. CDR3 bases: TGTGCCAGCAGCGTCTTGCGGGACTACAATGAGCAGTTCTTC. This translates into CASSVLRDYNEQFF. Full variable domain (rest looked up from reference TRBV5-6 and TRBJ2-1): DAGVTQSPTHLIKTRGQQVTLRCSPKSGHDTVSWYQQALGQGPQFIFQYYEEEERQRGNFPDRFSGHQFPNYSSELNVNALLLGDSALYLCASSVLRDYNEQFFGPGTRLTVL.

This clonotype was counted at least ten times. The chain combines TRBV2 with TRBJ2-1; D remains ambiguous. CDR1 is SNHLY, CDR2 FYNNEI, per germline. This CDR3 has 11 residues. V was pared by 7 bases and J by 7 bases, with 8 bases between. Written as DNA, the CDR3 is TGTGCCAGCACTTTCAATAATGAGCAGTTCTTC. Residues: CASTFNNEQFF.

The chain recombines TRBV28 with TRBJ2-7, with 8 bases lining up with TRBD1. The CDR3 sequence is 14 residues long. The junction had 6 bases not matched to a gene; V was cut back by 5 bases and J by 3 bases. Germline CDR1 reads MDHEN; CDR2 reads SYDVKM. Written as DNA, the CDR3 is TGTGCCAGCAGTACTTGGACAGGGAACTACGAGCAGTACGTC. The encoded protein is CASSTWTGNYEQYV.

The chain is built from TRBV24-1 and TRBJ2-1; 13 bases map to TRBD2. CDR1 and CDR2 from the germline V gene are KGHDR and SFDVKD. The CDR3 consists of 16 residues. Trimming removed 4 bases from V and 7 bases from J; junction bases left unmatched: 6. Written as DNA, the CDR3 is TGTGCCACCAGTGAATCGGGACTAGCGGGATATAATGAGCAGTTCTTC. This gives the protein CATSESGLAGYNEQFF.

V usage is TRBV11-2 and J usage is TRBJ2-1; D may be TRBD2 (7 bases). The ends were cut back, 0 bases at V and 4 bases at J, with 10 bases in the middle. The CDR3 has 15 residues. CDR1 and CDR2 (germline): SGHAT, FQNNGV. The CDR3 spells CASSLEGGRYNEQFF. In DNA, the CDR3 is TGTGCCAGCAGCTTAGAGGGGGGGCGGTACAATGAGCAGTTCTTC.

This clonotype showed up just a few times. The chain employs TRBV12-3 or TRBV12-4 and TRBJ1-4, with 7 nucleotides matching TRBD1. This CDR3 has 14 residues. V trimming: 3 bases; J trimming: 6 bases; junction bases outside the gene matches: 4. The CDR3 DNA reads TGTGCCAGCAGTTTGTGGCAGGGGGATGAAAAACTGTTTTTT. Translation: CASSLWQGDEKLFF.

This clonotype was recorded many times. The chain has TRBV20-1 and TRBJ2-2; tentatively, D is TRBD1 (5 bases). Germline V lookup: CDR1 DFQATT, CDR2 SNEGSKA (reference sequence). V dropped 3 bases and J dropped 9 bases, with 14 bases sitting between them. This CDR3 has 13 amino acids. The CDR3 DNA follows: TGCAGTGCTAGGCAGGGTTGGAGTAGGGAGCTGTTTTTT. Translation: CSARQGWSRELFF.

The chain joins TRBV20-1 to TRBJ2-1; 8 nucleotides match TRBD2. The germline gives CDR1 DFQATT, CDR2 SNEGSKA (reference sequence). The CDR3 spans 15 residues. The V gene end was trimmed by 4 bases and the J gene end by 8 bases; junction bases not matched to a gene: 13. As DNA, the CDR3 is TGCAGTGCTACCTCCGGGACTAGAACGGGTTATGAGCAGTTCTTC. As protein: CSATSGTRTGYEQFF.

This rearrangement joins TRBV11-2 to TRBJ1-3; D unclear. Deletions cut 3 bases from V and 0 bases from J, with 12 bases between. The CDR3 has 16 residues. The germline CDR1 and CDR2 sequences are SGHAT and FQNNGV. The CDR3 spells CASSFKSVLSGNTIYF. CDR3 DNA sequence: TGTGCCAGCAGCTTTAAATCCGTCCTCTCTGGAAACACCATATATTTT.

This clonotype appeared a few times. Here the CDR3 DNA reads TGCAGCGTTGCTCCTAACAGGGTGATCGTGGATGGCTACACCTTC. Amino acid sequence: CSVAPNRVIVDGYTF. The chain combines TRBV29-1 with TRBJ1-2; possible D gene TRBD1, 6 bases. There are 15 residues in the CDR3. Trimming left V 4 bases short and J 6 bases short, with 21 bases between. The germline CDR1 and CDR2 sequences are SQVTM and ANQGSEA.

This clonotype has a count of ten or more. The chain couples TRBV11-2 to TRBJ2-6; D uncertain. Germline V CDR1 and CDR2: SGHAT, FQNNGV. The ends were cut back, 5 bases at V and 0 bases at J, with 11 bases in the middle. CDR3 size: 16 residues. The CDR3 nucleotides read TGTGCCAGCAGCCCACGCCTTAGCTCTGGGGCCAACGTCCTGACTTTC. This sequence encodes CASSPRLSSGANVLTF.

This clonotype has at least ten counts. The chain recombines TRBV29-1 with TRBJ2-1; D is uncertain. V lost 7 bases and J 0 bases, leaving 19 bases between the germline ends. The CDR3 extends over 16 amino acids. CDR1 and CDR2 from the germline V gene are SQVTM and ANQGSEA. CDR3 loop: CSAKGSTPSSYNEQFF. In DNA, the CDR3 is TGCAGCGCAAAAGGGTCTACACCAAGCTCCTACAATGAGCAGTTCTTC.

This sequence joins TRBV5-1 and TRBJ2-2; TRBD2 matches at 7 bases. The CDR3 contains 15 residues. Looked up from germline, CDR1 is SGHRS and CDR2 is YFSETQ. The V gene end was trimmed by 0 bases and the J gene end by 5 bases; junction bases not matched to a gene: 4. CDR3: CASSLGPGLTGELFF. Written as DNA, the CDR3 is TGCGCCAGCAGCTTGGGACCGGGACTAACCGGGGAGCTGTTTTTT.

The rearrangement uses TRBV29-1 and TRBJ2-7, with TRBD1 as a possible D gene (5 bases). Trimming left V 6 bases short and J 0 bases short, with 15 bases between. Germline lookup yields CDR1 SQVTM and CDR2 ANQGSEA. The CDR3 runs 14 residues. The CDR3 here is CSVGVPGFSYEQYF. The CDR3 DNA follows: TGCAGCGTAGGTGTTCCAGGGTTCTCCTACGAGCAGTACTTC.

The chain carries TRBV7-9 and TRBJ2-2; unclear D gene. Germline CDR1 reads SEHNR; CDR2 reads FQNEAQ (reference sequence). Trimming stripped 5 bases from V and 6 bases from J, with 7 bases between. The CDR3 extends over 12 amino acids. The DNA of the CDR3 is TGTGCCAGCAGCCTCCGCTCCGGGGAGCTGTTTTTT. It translates to CASSLRSGELFF.

This sequence joins TRBV7-2 and TRBJ2-7; 9 bases fit TRBD2. With V trimmed by 7 bases and J by 6 bases, 10 bases remained unmatched. The CDR3 is 14 residues long. CDR1 is SGHTA, CDR2 FQGNSA, per germline. The CDR3 coding sequence is TGTGCCAGCATGACTAGGGCTAGCGGGACCGAGCAGTACTTC. Protein: CASMTRASGTEQYF.

CDR3 in amino acids: CASSLEGWLDLYGYTF. CDR3 DNA: TGCGCCAGCAGCTTGGAGGGATGGTTAGACCTCTATGGCTACACCTTC. The chain carries TRBV5-1 and TRBJ1-2; D unresolved. Trimming left V 0 bases short and J 4 bases short, with 16 bases between. CDR3 length: 16 residues. Germline CDR1 reads SGHRS; CDR2 reads YFSETQ.

V gene TRBV19 combines with J gene TRBJ2-3; 9 nucleotides agree with TRBD2. This CDR3 has 16 residues. V dropped 3 bases and J dropped 4; count of bases not matched to a gene: 8. The germline gives CDR1 LNHDA, CDR2 SQIVND (reference sequence). The DNA of the CDR3 is TGTGCCAGTAGTATCGGCGCGGGAGGGCCTCCAGATACGCAGTATTTT. Protein product: CASSIGAGGPPDTQYF.

This rearrangement joins TRBV7-2 to TRBJ2-7, with 8 nucleotides matching TRBD2. The CDR3 covers 15 residues. From germline, CDR1 is SGHTA and CDR2 FQGNSA. J lost 1 base, V lost 5 bases, and 7 bases had no gene match. CDR3 coding DNA: TGTGCCAGCAGCCTCCGGGCTAGCGGGTCCTACGAGCAGTACTTC. Translation: CASSLRASGSYEQYF.

This clonotype has only a few counts. This rearrangement joins TRBV2 to TRBJ2-1; TRBD1 matches at 7 bases. The CDR3 runs to 13 residues. With 6 bases clipped from V and 5 bases from J, the junction kept 4 bases outside the gene matches. CDR1 and CDR2 from the germline V gene are SNHLY and FYNNEI. The CDR3 nucleotides read TGTGCCAGCAGACAGGGGCCTAACAATGAGCAGTTCTTC. It specifies CASRQGPNNEQFF.

This clonotype was observed a few times. This chain connects TRBV6-1 to TRBJ2-3, with a weak D call TRBD2 (6 bases). V was pared by 8 bases and J by 6 bases, with 18 bases between. The CDR3 length is 14 residues. Per germline, CDR1 MNHNS and CDR2 SASEGT. In DNA form, the CDR3 reads TGTGCCAGCGCGGGGTGGGGGGTCACGGATACGCAGTATTTT. This encodes CASAGWGVTDTQYF.

The chain recombines TRBV3-1 with TRBJ2-2, with D possibly being TRBD1 (5 bases). Looked up from germline, CDR1 is LGHDT and CDR2 is YNNKEL (reference sequence). V lost 2 bases and J 6 bases, leaving 10 bases between the germline ends. The CDR3 is 14 residues long. CDR3 DNA: TGTGCCAGCAGCCAACAGGGTAGAGCCGGGGAGCTGTTTTTT. Encoded protein: CASSQQGRAGELFF.

V and J are TRBV6-1 and TRBJ1-4; TRBD1 matches at 7 bases. Per germline, CDR1 MNHNS and CDR2 SASEGT. The J segment lost 7 bases and the V segment lost 5 bases, leaving 10 bases of the junction unmatched. The CDR3 has 15 residues. CDR3 nucleotide sequence: TGTGCCAGCAGTCCGACAGGGTCTTTGGGTGAAAAACTGTTTTTT. It specifies CASSPTGSLGEKLFF.

This chain joins TRBV24-1 and TRBJ2-5, with 7 positions matching TRBD1. The CDR3 has 14 residues. CDR1 KGHDR and CDR2 SFDVKD come from the germline V gene. The V gene end was trimmed by 4 bases and the J gene end by 2 bases; junction bases not matched to a gene: 3. CDR3 in amino acids: CATSEGDRQETQYF. For the CDR3, the DNA is TGTGCCACCAGTGAAGGGGACAGACAAGAGACCCAGTACTTC.

The gene calls are TRBV27 and TRBJ2-7, with 8 bases aligning to TRBD1. The germline gives CDR1 MNHEY, CDR2 SMNVEV (reference sequence). V lost 4 bases and J lost 7; bases outside the gene matches: 6. The CDR3 contains 13 residues. The CDR3 loop is CASSSQGAGEQYV. CDR3 DNA sequence: TGTGCCAGCAGTTCTCAGGGGGCTGGTGAGCAGTACGTC.